This is a list of T cell receptor beta chains from one sample in a study of regulatory dendritic cells for organ transplantation. Assay: immunoSEQ multiplex PCR; the TCRdb copy retains only in-frame clones and omits some. The table includes 25,000 to 30,000 clones, roughly 80% detected once. Source material: naive CD4+ T cells from blood. All receptors come from a human donor in good health. The CDR3 runs from the conserved cysteine through the conserved F or W. D genes are given only for firm matches. Only part of the rows carry a size: once, few, many, or a class if the clone is expanded.

J gene | D gene | clone size | V gene | CDR3 protein | CDR3 DNA
TRBJ1-2 | NA | NA | TRBV6-4 | CASSEAGSGYTF | TGTGCCAGCAGTGAGGCAGGGTCTGGCTACACCTTC
TRBJ2-1 | NA | NA | TRBV5-1 | CASSLEIGHVKEQFF | TGCGCCAGCAGCTTGGAGATTGGACATGTAAAGGAGCAGTTCTTC
TRBJ2-5 | NA | once | TRBV7-8 | CASSLVREETQYF | TGTGCCAGCAGCTTAGTACGGGAAGAGACCCAGTACTTC
TRBJ1-2 | TRBD1 | NA | TRBV7-2 | CASSSGQVGGYGYTF | TGTGCCAGCAGCTCCGGACAGGTCGGCGGCTATGGCTACACCTTC
TRBJ1-4 | TRBD1 | NA | TRBV4-2 | CASSQTGQGALGEKLFF | TGTGCCAGCAGCCAAACGGGACAGGGGGCTTTAGGTGAAAAACTGTTTTTT
TRBJ2-5 | TRBD1 | NA | TRBV15 | CATSRDRGQETQYF | TGTGCCACCAGCAGAGATAGGGGGCAGGAGACCCAGTACTTC
TRBJ2-5 | TRBD2 | NA | TRBV10-3 | CAISDVGTSGGIGETQYF | TGTGCCATCAGTGATGTTGGGACTAGCGGGGGGATTGGAGAGACCCAGTACTTC
TRBJ1-5 | TRBD1 | NA | TRBV7-2 | CASSLGVRFGQANQPQHF | TGTGCCAGCAGCTTAGGCGTAAGATTTGGACAGGCCAATCAGCCCCAGCATTTT
TRBJ1-5 | TRBD1 | few | TRBV19 | CASSSQGDQPQHF | TGTGCCAGTAGTTCCCAGGGGGATCAGCCCCAGCATTTT
TRBJ2-2 | TRBD2 | NA | TRBV9 | CASSLIAGEPTGELFF | TGTGCCAGCAGCCTTATAGCGGGGGAACCCACCGGGGAGCTGTTTTTT
TRBJ2-5 | TRBD2 | NA | TRBV19 | CASSIGLAGGQGTQYF | TGTGCCAGTAGTATAGGGCTAGCGGGGGGCCAGGGGACCCAGTACTTC
TRBJ2-1 | NA | NA | TRBV19 | CASSILRGSTYNEQFF | TGTGCCAGTAGTATCCTGAGGGGGTCCACCTACAATGAGCAGTTCTTC
TRBJ2-1 | NA | once | TRBV7-2 | CASSLVRGAGEQFF | TGTGCCAGCAGCTTAGTTCGGGGGGCCGGTGAGCAGTTCTTC
TRBJ2-1 | TRBD2 | NA | TRBV5-4 | CASSLETGGRNEQFF | TGTGCCAGCAGCTTGGAGACGGGGGGGCGTAATGAGCAGTTCTTC
TRBJ1-5 | NA | NA | TRBV5-1 | CASSLGGGQPQHF | TGCGCCAGCAGCTTGGGGGGAGGTCAGCCCCAGCATTTT
TRBJ1-2 | NA | NA | TRBV6-4 | CASRPTGYGYTF | TGTGCCAGCAGGCCCACAGGATATGGCTACACCTTC
TRBJ2-1 | TRBD2 | NA | TRBV7-2 | CASSLGGGAYNEQFF | TGTGCCAGCAGCTTAGGCGGGGGGGCGTACAATGAGCAGTTCTTC
TRBJ2-2 | TRBD2 | NA | TRBV7-2 | CASSLERGGPGTGELFF | TGTGCCAGCAGCTTAGAGCGGGGGGGCCCGGGTACCGGGGAGCTGTTTTTT
TRBJ2-6 | NA | NA | TRBV10-3 | CAISESFGSGANVLTF | TGTGCCATCAGTGAGTCGTTCGGGTCTGGGGCCAACGTCCTGACTTTC
TRBJ2-4 | TRBD1 | NA | TRBV5-1 | CASSFGTDKNIQYF | TGCGCCAGCAGCTTTGGGACAGATAAAAACATTCAGTACTTC